The 8 T cell receptor beta chains given below trace back to one sample, sequenced in a study of vaccination and CD4 T cells after COVID-19. These receptors are not linked to any known antigen. Researchers used the Oncomine TCR Beta short-read assay to sequence DNA from cultured CD4+ T cells. Via MiXCR, TCRdb re-called the PCR reads, giving one row per CDR3 protein. The sample includes nearly 25,000 distinct CDR3 sequences, 30% seen only once; the top ten take approximately 3%. Time point defined: late sampling 161 to 241 days after vaccination in a few convalescent patients. This sample's treatment: roughly 11-day PBMC culture with coronavirus spike peptide pools or control peptides (ViraFEST assay). The sequencing here drew on CD4+ T cells from blood, cultured in vitro, taken about 7 months after SARS-CoV-2 vaccination. The source is a human donor who had recovered from COVID-19.

V and J are TRBV27 and TRBJ1-2; D remains unclear. The V end was cut by 1 base, the J end by 2 bases, with 5 bases between. Per the germline V gene, CDR1 is MNHEY and CDR2 is SMNVEV (reference sequence). The CDR3 loop spans 13 amino acids. CDR3 in DNA: TGTGCCAGCAGTTTATGGGGAAACTATGGCTACACCTTC. Protein sequence: CASSLWGNYGYTF.

V gene TRBV11-2 combines with J gene TRBJ2-7; 10 positions match TRBD1. The germline gives CDR1 SGHAT, CDR2 FQNNGV. The V gene end was trimmed by 4 bases and the J gene end by 2 bases; junction bases not matched to a gene: 2. CDR3 length: 14 residues. The CDR3 loop reads CASSWDRGPYEQYF. The DNA of the CDR3 is TGTGCCAGCAGCTGGGACAGGGGACCCTACGAGCAGTACTTC.

The rearrangement joins TRBV7-3 to TRBJ2-7; the D is unclear. V was trimmed by 5 bases and J by 6 bases, leaving 17 bases between them. Germline CDR1 reads SGHTA; CDR2 reads FQGTGA. This CDR3 contains 14 residues. This CDR3 is CASSPAPTLGEQYF. CDR3 nucleotides: TGTGCCAGCAGCCCCGCTCCTACTTTGGGCGAGCAGTACTTC.

In its sample, this clonotype was seen a few times. The chain uses TRBV7-3 and TRBJ2-2, with TRBD2 identical over 7 bases. CDR3 length equals 17 residues. Germline CDR1 reads SGHTA; CDR2 reads FQGTGA. V was pared by 5 bases and J by 4 bases, with 13 bases of the junction left unmatched. DNA for the CDR3: TGTGCCAGCAGCACCAACGCCGGGTCTAGCGGCACCGGGGAGCTGTTTTTT. Its protein product is CASSTNAGSSGTGELFF.

This clonotype was counted between two and nine times. The genes are TRBV19 and TRBJ1-5, with TRBD1 as a possible D gene (5 bases). The V end was cut by 4 bases, the J end by 0 bases, with 16 bases between. Germline CDR1 LNHDA, CDR2 SQIVND (reference sequence). This CDR3 region has 17 residues. CDR3 bases: TGTGCCAGTAGTAGGCAGGAGGGACCCTATAGCAATCAGCCCCAGCATTTT. It is translated as CASSRQEGPYSNQPQHF.

The chain has TRBV28 and TRBJ2-4; 8 nucleotides match TRBD2. Trimming took 5 bases from V and 5 from J; bases not matched to a gene: 17. Looked up from germline, CDR1 is MDHEN and CDR2 is SYDVKM. There are 18 residues in the CDR3. Here the CDR3 reads CASSQQGPGGVEENIQYF. The DNA of the CDR3 is TGTGCCAGCAGTCAGCAGGGGCCCGGGGGGGTGGAAGAAAACATTCAGTACTTC.

The chain employs TRBV7-9 and TRBJ2-3; unclear D gene. The CDR3 runs 15 residues. Germline lookup yields CDR1 SEHNR and CDR2 FQNEAQ (reference sequence). V was pared by 1 base and J by 4 bases, with 12 bases between. CDR3 amino acids: CASSLGSERADTQYF. The CDR3 DNA reads TGTGCCAGCAGCTTAGGGTCTGAGCGCGCAGATACGCAGTATTTT.

The chain links TRBV10-3 to TRBJ2-3, with D possibly called TRBD1 or TRBD2 (6 bases each). Germline V gene lookup returns CDR1 ENHRY and CDR2 SYGVKD. The length of the CDR3 is 15 residues. Deletions cut 6 bases from V and 6 bases from J, with 19 bases between. In nucleotides, the CDR3 is TGTGCCATCAGCCCGGCCGACAGGACTAAGGATACGCAGTATTTT. Amino acids: CAISPADRTKDTQYF.